Sequencing of this TCR beta chain was carried out in a study of T cell responses to AZD1222 COVID-19 vaccine (dated by TCRdb to the early 2020s). Study-wide context: AZD1222 recipients with second doses at about 4 weeks or about 12 weeks were pooled, because spike-specific TCR depth and breadth did not differ between schedules. A total of around 240 trial participants underwent TCR sequencing, of whom about 210 had received two doses of AZD1222 and 26 had received two doses of the MenACWY control vaccine. Enrollment into the trials was organized by age into subgroups of 18-55, 56-69 and 70-plus years, and those subgroups contained roughly 140, 27 and 60 TCR-sequenced participants, respectively.

The sample's time point label is to be understood as: baseline before first vaccination. Vaccinee samples came from UK trials COV001 and COV002, including a single-blind randomized controlled phase 2/3 trial of AZD1222 (ChAdOx1 nCoV-19) in healthy adults. Trial participant PBMC samples were collected at day 0 and day 28 after the second dose for TCRbeta chain sequencing. A remark on this clone: What this receptor recognizes is not known. Base qualities are missing; no much larger clone stands one base away.

General conclusions and limits of the study: Most participants were white British and females outnumbered males, and the authors suggested that clonal diversity may have been underestimated. The vaccine-associated CD4 TCRs covered the entire spike protein, and the dominant responses fell in regions 160-218 and 743-854. Nearly half of unique spike-specific TCRs reportedly recognized epitopes outside regions mutated in the B.1.351 and B.1.1.7 variants. Because no samples from the day 14 peak response were available, repertoires could be characterized only after the peak T cell response. After two AZD1222 doses, both the breadth and the depth of spike-specific TCRs were significantly higher than at day 0 and than in MenACWY recipients. In the small 56-69-year group, the increase in depth fell short of significance, most likely because of low power. Conclusions about previously exposed vaccinees are limited, since just 5 to 7 AZD1222 recipients were seropositive for SARS-CoV-2 at baseline.

The germline V and J ends show losses of 0 bases and 3 bases respectively, and no gene match explains 14 bases of the junction. There are 18 amino acids in the CDR3, from cysteine to phenylalanine inclusive. Left in the record is the CDR3 DNA by itself, 54 bases read in frame from the first base. CDR1 and CDR2, looked up from the germline V gene, are SGDLS and YYNGEE. The CDR3 regions of human TCRbeta chains were analyzed by immunosequencing. As for the original processing: TCRs in the repertoires were compared against a reference library of SARS-CoV-2-specific TCRs that had been generated with the MIRA antigen-specificity platform. Breadth was defined as the fraction of unique TCRs that were SARS-CoV-2-associated. Depth was defined as the fraction of total T cells that were SARS-CoV-2-associated. Using the MIRA data, each spike-specific TCR was assigned both to the spike region to which the TCR was reactive and to a CD4 or CD8 class. Log10-transformed breadth and depth values were compared by one-way ANOVA with Sidak's multiple comparisons tests. In its TCRdb copy, this immuneACCESS table keeps in-frame sequences only and misses some clones. Where compared with another copy, unresolved V genes explain less than half of these, and the others have no known cause. V and J calls plus clone size are reproduced from that table; the DNA served to infer D and trimming. The sample table records some 140,000 clones; around 90% of these occur just once. The ten top clones hold 1.5% to 2% of the sample.

The TCR sequence derives from an adult in good health. Recombination connected TRBV9 to TRBJ2-7; 8 central bases correspond to TRBD2. The starting material was peripheral blood, obtained on day 0 of AZD1222 vaccination. The sequenced DNA: TGTGCCAGCAGCGTAGAACCGACTAGCGCCCACTACTACTACGAGCAGTACTTC. Its protein reads: CASSVEPTSAHYYYEQYF.